The 19 T cell receptor beta chains listed next were all sequenced from one sample in a study of T cell responses to AZD1222 COVID-19 vaccine. The protocol was immunoSEQ multiplex PCR, while the TCRdb copy is restricted to in-frame clones and leaves out a portion. The table has around 110,000 clones, about 90% seen once; the top ten hold approximately 5%. The material sequenced was peripheral blood, taken on day 0 of AZD1222 vaccination. These receptors came from an adult in good health.

J is TRBJ2-1 and V is TRBV7-6; 11 bases are a match to TRBD2. Trimming at V came to 1 base and at J to 8 bases, leaving 4 bases not matched to a gene. CDR1 is SGHVS and CDR2 is FNYEAQ in the germline V gene. The CDR3 contains 15 residues. CDR3 residues: CASSLVLAGADEQFF. As DNA, the CDR3 is TGTGCCAGCAGCTTAGTACTAGCGGGAGCGGATGAGCAGTTCTTC. Supplemented by reference TRBV7-6 and TRBJ2-1, the full variable domain reads GAGVSQSPRYKVTKRGQDVALRCDPISGHVSLYWYRQALGQGPEFLTYFNYEAQQDKSGLPNDRFSAERPEGSISTLTIQRTEQRDSAMYRCASSLVLAGADEQFFGPGTRLTVL.

The chain couples TRBV5-4 to TRBJ2-3, with D maybe TRBD2 (5 bases). This CDR3 region has 14 residues. The germline V gene has CDR1 SGHNT and CDR2 YYREEE (reference sequence). V shed 0 bases and J shed 2 bases, with 7 bases lying between them. Here the CDR3 reads CASSLVGATDTQYF. CDR3 DNA: TGTGCCAGCAGCTTGGTGGGAGCCACAGATACGCAGTATTTT.

CDR3 sequence (DNA): TGTGCCAGCTCACCTCGAGGGCCTGAAGCTTTCTTT. It specifies CASSPRGPEAFF. This chain connects TRBV18 to TRBJ1-1, with D unclear. Germline V gene lookup returns CDR1 KGHSH and CDR2 LQKENI. The CDR3 is 12 residues long. Trimming removed 3 bases at V and 6 bases at J, with 8 bases between.

This sequence joins TRBV7-2 and TRBJ1-1, with D possibly being TRBD1 (5 bases). The germline gives CDR1 SGHTA, CDR2 FQGNSA. With 4 bases removed from V and 12 bases from J, the gap between germline ends came to 18 bases. The CDR3 is 13 amino acids. The DNA for the CDR3 is TGTGCCAGCAGCTCAACATGGGACCCGAGGACTTTCTTT. Protein sequence: CASSSTWDPRTFF.

This chain uses TRBV6-5 with TRBJ1-1; TRBD1 agrees at 7 bases. With 6 bases clipped from V and 0 bases from J, the junction kept 7 bases outside the gene matches. The CDR3 is 15 residues long. The germline gives CDR1 MNHEY, CDR2 SVGAGI. This CDR3 reads CASSQWGTVNTEAFF. CDR3 bases: TGTGCCAGCAGCCAATGGGGGACAGTGAACACTGAAGCTTTCTTT.

The CDR3 region is CASSVTSGRYEQFF. CDR3 nucleotides: TGTGCCAGCAGCGTGACTAGCGGGAGGTATGAGCAGTTCTTC. The chain is built from TRBV9 and TRBJ2-1; 13 nucleotides agree with TRBD2. J lost 8 bases, V lost 2 bases, and 1 base had no gene match. Germline V gene sequence: CDR1 SGDLS, CDR2 YYNGEE. The CDR3 length is 14 residues.

As regards this clone: The same CDR3 is also encoded by other DNA sequences in this sample. The chain carries TRBV5-1 and TRBJ2-7; possible D gene TRBD1, 5 bases. Germline lookup yields CDR1 SGHRS and CDR2 YFSETQ. The CDR3 contains 13 residues. Trimming left V 2 bases short and J 3 bases short, with 9 bases between. The CDR3 spells CASSLDSLYEQYF. CDR3 DNA: TGCGCCAGCAGCTTAGACAGCCTCTACGAGCAGTACTTC.

The J gene is TRBJ1-2, the V gene TRBV5-5; D gene ambiguous. The germline V gene encodes CDR1 SGHKS and CDR2 YYEKEE (reference sequence). The CDR3 runs to 13 residues. V lost 1 base to trimming and J lost 3 bases, with 7 bases between them. The CDR3 nucleotides are TGTGCCAGCAGCTTGAGTAGGGACTATGGCTACACCTTC. Protein product: CASSLSRDYGYTF.

This clone was recorded a few times. The genes are TRBV30 and TRBJ2-4; tentative D call: TRBD1 (6 bases). This CDR3 comprises 13 residues. V shed 7 bases and J shed 0 bases, with 10 bases lying between them. Germline V CDR1 and CDR2: GTSNPN, SVGIG (reference sequence). CDR3 residues: CAYNRVAKNIQYF. For the CDR3, the DNA is TGTGCCTATAACAGGGTAGCCAAAAACATTCAGTACTTC.

The chain employs TRBV7-9 and TRBJ2-1; D gene uncertain. Germline V gene lookup returns CDR1 SEHNR and CDR2 FQNEAQ (reference sequence). The CDR3 contains 13 residues. V was trimmed by 0 bases and J by 7 bases, leaving 7 bases between them. In DNA form, the CDR3 reads TGTGCCAGCAGCTTAGCGAGTCCAAATGAGCAGTTCTTC. Translated: CASSLASPNEQFF.

This clone appeared a single time. The rearrangement links TRBV28 to TRBJ1-1; possible D gene TRBD1, 5 bases. CDR1 is MDHEN and CDR2 is SYDVKM in the germline V gene. V lost 5 bases and J 4 bases, leaving 14 bases between the germline ends. The CDR3 is 14 residues long. CDR3 bases: TGTGCCAGCAGTCGCAGGGTCGGGAGCACTGAAGCTTTCTTT. Protein product: CASSRRVGSTEAFF.

J is TRBJ1-5 and V is TRBV7-2; 9 positions match TRBD1. V dropped 4 bases and J dropped 6; count of bases not matched to a gene: 7. Germline V CDR1 and CDR2: SGHTA, FQGNSA. The CDR3 covers 15 residues. For the CDR3, the DNA is TGTGCCAGCAGCTACACCGGGACAGGGCTTCAGCCCCAGCATTTT. Protein sequence: CASSYTGTGLQPQHF.

The sample holds one count of this clone. CDR3 coding DNA: TGCGCCAGCAGCTCGACAGGTAAGGTATACGAGCAGTACTTC. It translates to CASSSTGKVYEQYF. J is TRBJ2-7 and V is TRBV5-1; perhaps TRBD1 as D (6 bases). Trimming took 3 bases from V and 4 from J, leaving 14 bases between them. Germline CDR1 is SGHRS and CDR2 is YFSETQ. This CDR3 spans 14 amino acids.

V usage is TRBV6-5 and J usage is TRBJ1-5; D might be TRBD1 (5 bases). CDR3 length equals 13 residues. Germline loops: CDR1 MNHEY, CDR2 SVGAGI. V dropped 0 bases and J dropped 6 bases, with 6 bases sitting between them. DNA for the CDR3: TGTGCCAGCAGTTACTCGGGACTTCAGCCCCAGCATTTT. Encoded protein: CASSYSGLQPQHF.

The chain uses TRBV28 and TRBJ2-7; tentatively, D is TRBD2 (5 bases). The CDR3 is made up of 14 amino acids. From germline, CDR1 is MDHEN and CDR2 SYDVKM. The germline V and J ends were trimmed by 7 bases and 5 bases, with 18 bases remaining between them. The CDR3 region is CASTQPGSGNEQYF. CDR3 DNA: TGTGCCAGCACCCAACCGGGATCCGGCAACGAGCAGTACTTC.

The chain joins TRBV5-6 to TRBJ1-5, with TRBD1 as a possible D gene (6 bases). Trimming stripped 4 bases from V and 0 bases from J, with 8 bases between. Germline V gene lookup returns CDR1 SGHDT and CDR2 YYEEEE. The CDR3 spans 14 residues. CDR3 amino acids: CASSQGYSNQPQHF. In nucleotides, the CDR3 is TGTGCCAGCAGCCAGGGGTATAGCAATCAGCCCCAGCATTTT.

This rearrangement joins TRBV9 to TRBJ1-1; a possible D gene is TRBD1 (6 bases). The germline gives CDR1 SGDLS, CDR2 YYNGEE. Trimming took off 0 bases at V and 5 bases at J, with 17 bases between the two ends. The CDR3 spans 16 residues. DNA of the CDR3: TGTGCCAGCAGCGTAGTACTTAGGGGGGCAGGGACTGAAGCTTTCTTT. It specifies CASSVVLRGAGTEAFF.

The CDR3 reads CASSPQIQTGAGGYTF. CDR3 in DNA: TGTGCCAGCAGCCCGCAAATCCAAACAGGGGCGGGTGGCTACACCTTC. The chain uses TRBV11-2 and TRBJ1-2, with 7 bases identical to TRBD1. Germline values: CDR1 SGHAT, CDR2 FQNNGV. V lost 5 bases and J lost 7; bases outside the gene matches: 16. The CDR3 sequence is 16 residues long.

V is TRBV5-1 and J is TRBJ1-1, with a tentative D call TRBD1 (5 bases). With 0 bases removed from V and 5 bases from J, the gap between germline ends came to 17 bases. CDR3 size: 16 residues. CDR1 and CDR2 from the germline V gene are SGHRS and YFSETQ. The CDR3 reads CASSLGQGGMWTEAFF. CDR3 DNA: TGCGCCAGCAGCTTGGGTCAGGGCGGTATGTGGACTGAAGCTTTCTTT.